This T cell receptor (beta chain) was observed in a study of blood T cells in healthy people across ages. About the research overall: Template switching retrieved approximately one barcoded beta molecule for each two T cells. Broader study findings: More naive CD4+ cells and higher diversity marked long-lived donors relative to aged donors.

In terms of origin and age, donors were healthy Caucasian individuals from Russia aged roughly 6 to 100. A second 7 to 11 cycle PCR used barcoded and J-beta primers. In TCRdb, the 5' RACE reads were re-called with MiXCR into one record per CDR3 protein. The table lists roughly 1,000,000 distinct CDR3 sequences, less than 25% of them singletons. Remarks on this clonotype: Its antigen is undetermined.

This sample was also put to use in a study of T cells of mothers and their children. From that second work: Slightly, though not significantly, more overlap was seen in related than in unrelated mother-child pairs.

The receptor was isolated from a girl aged 2 to 9 in good health. Sequences were obtained from blood.

The CDR3 is CASSFDRTETQYF. DNA of the CDR3: TGCGCCAGCAGCTTCGACCGTACCGAGACCCAGTACTTC. The chain is built from TRBV5-1 and TRBJ2-5; D is unclear. Germline V gene sequence: CDR1 SGHRS, CDR2 YFSETQ. The length of the CDR3 is 13 residues. Deletions cut 2 bases from V and 5 bases from J, with 10 bases between.